In this sample, the clone carrying this T cell receptor beta chain turned up once. Its antigen remains unknown. The data are from a study of Tregs in tolerant kidney transplant recipients. Findings and caveats of the study: The small number of patients limits these findings pending further validation. This study did not directly address biological reproducibility. Activated donor B cell expansion appeared to reveal the most relevant donor-specific TCRbeta repertoire.

The protocol was immunoSEQ multiplex PCR, while the TCRdb copy is restricted to in-frame clones and leaves out a portion. This table holds some 90,000 clones, over 85% found once. This CDR3 has 12 residues. Trimming stripped 5 bases from V and 9 bases from J, with 11 bases between. The germline V gene encodes CDR1 LNHNV and CDR2 YYDKDF (reference sequence). Thawed PBMCs were FACS-sorted into unstimulated CD4+CD25+CD127- regulatory T cells, CD4+CD25- non-regulatory cells, CD4 and CD8 cells. The sequenced sample was CD8+ T cells from blood. This chain connects TRBV15 to TRBJ2-1; the D is unclear. This clonotype was obtained from a human donor in good health. The CDR3 nucleotides are TGTGCCACCAGCGAACGGAGAGGTGAGCAGTTCTTC. This codes for CATSERRGEQFF.